These 18 T cell receptor beta chains came from one sample sequenced in a study of T cell clonality in common variable immunodeficiency. The repertoire was sequenced with immunoSEQ multiplex PCR; TCRdb's copy has only in-frame clones and lacks some. The specimen has over 50,000 clones, none found just once. Input material: peripheral blood mononuclear cells. All receptors come from a person aged 18-70 years in good health.

This clone was detected ten times or more. The read stops 3 residues short of the end of the CDR3; the missing end is completed from the germline J gene. The chain recombines TRBV20-1 with TRBJ1-6, with 8 bases aligning to TRBD1. V was clipped by 5 bases and J by 10 bases; unmatched bases: 7. The CDR3 length is 13 residues. Germline-derived CDR1 and CDR2 are DFQATT and SNEGSKA (reference sequence). The DNA read from the CDR3 is TGCAGTGCTTCTACAGGGGGTGAATCACCC. This encodes CSASTGGESP. The full CDR3 protein is CSASTGGESPLHF.

This clone has ten or more counts. The CDR3 goes on 3 residues after the read ends, and that part is filled in from the germline J gene. The chain couples TRBV2 to TRBJ2-7, with a weak D call TRBD1 (6 bases). The V gene lost 7 bases and the J gene lost 0 bases, with 10 bases spanning the gap. The germline gives CDR1 SNHLY, CDR2 FYNNEI. The CDR3 covers 13 residues. The DNA read from the CDR3 is TGTGCCAGCAAGAAGGGGGACTCCTACGAG. Its protein is CASKKGDSYE. The whole CDR3 sequence is CASKKGDSYEQYF.

On this clone: One end of the junction does not line up with germline, which may come from a read error. The read terminates 3 residues before the CDR3 end, so the remaining end is supplied by the germline J gene. The same CDR3 can be traced to other DNA sequences in this sample. The chain carries TRBV7-9 and TRBJ1-3; D is perhaps TRBD1 (6 bases). Germline loops: CDR1 SEHNR, CDR2 FQNEAQ (reference sequence). The CDR3 spans 14 residues. The CDR3 spells CASSMTGSGNTIYF. The DNA read from the CDR3 is TGTGCCAGCAGCATGACAGGCTCTGGAAACACG. Looking up the rest from reference TRBV7-9 and TRBJ1-3 gives the full variable domain: DTGVSQNPRHKITKRGQNVTFRCDPISEHNRLYWYRQTLGQGPEFLTYFQNEAQLEKSRLLSDRFSAERPKGSFSTLEIQRTEQGDSAMYLCASSMTGSGNTIYFGEGSWLTVV.

The table lists this clone with many counts. The read terminates 3 residues ahead of where the CDR3 ends, so the germline J gene completes it. V is TRBV18 and J is TRBJ2-3; the D gene is possibly TRBD2 (6 bases). The CDR3 is 14 residues long. Germline V CDR1 and CDR2: KGHSH, LQKENI. The V and J ends lost 3 bases and 4 bases respectively, with 11 bases between them. The CDR3 region is CASSPSGGADTQYF. The DNA read from the CDR3 is TGTGCCAGCTCACCTAGCGGAGGGGCAGATACG.

This clone was seen ten or more times. Read coverage stops 3 residues before the CDR3 terminus; the germline J gene supplies the remainder. The genes are TRBV20-1 and TRBJ2-4; the match to TRBD2 covers 11 bases. Germline V gene data show CDR1 as DFQATT and CDR2 as SNEGSKA (reference sequence). There are 18 residues in the CDR3. Trimming cost V 1 base and J 2 bases; bases outside gene matches: 10. The CDR3 here is CSARVTSGSTGSKNIQYF. The CDR3 DNA, read in part, is TGCAGTGCTAGAGTCACTAGCGGGAGTACGGGATCCAAAAACATT.

This clone appeared a few times. The observed sequence ends 3 residues before the CDR3 terminus, with the missing tail filled in from the germline J gene. V gene TRBV7-9 combines with J gene TRBJ2-3; 9 nucleotides agree with TRBD1. Germline CDR1 SEHNR, CDR2 FQNEAQ (reference sequence). The CDR3 length is 15 residues. CDR3 DNA, as far as it was read: TGTGCCAGCAGCTTGGGGACAGGGATCGGTCAGCCG. This translates into CASSLGTGIGQP. The complete CDR3 reads CASSLGTGIGQPQYF. Full variable domain (remainder filled in from reference TRBV7-9 and TRBJ2-3): DTGVSQNPRHKITKRGQNVTFRCDPISEHNRLYWYRQTLGQGPEFLTYFQNEAQLEKSRLLSDRFSAERPKGSFSTLEIQRTEQGDSAMYLCASSLGTGIGQPQYFGPGTRLTVL.

This clone occurred many times. Compared with germline, one end of the junction differs, possibly owing to a read error. The sequence runs out 3 residues before the end of the CDR3; the remainder is reconstructed from the germline J gene. The J gene is TRBJ2-7, the V gene TRBV4-2; D remains unclear. CDR3 length: 15 amino acids. The germline gives CDR1 LGHNA, CDR2 YNFKEQ. The CDR3 DNA, read in part, is TGCGCCAGCAGCCAAGAGGCCTCAGCGATCTACGAG. This codes for CASSQEASAIYE. Given in full, the CDR3 is CASSQEASAIYEQYF.

This clone came up many times. The missing CDR3 end, 3 residues past where the read stops, is filled in from the germline J gene. This specimen includes other DNA sequences encoding the same CDR3. The chain recombines TRBV6-2 or TRBV6-3 with TRBJ2-1, with 12 bases that match TRBD2. The CDR3 sequence is 15 residues long. In germline, CDR1 is MNHEY, CDR2 SVGEGT. V dropped 6 bases and J dropped 7; count of bases not matched to a gene: 7. The CDR3 bases that were read are TGTGCCAGCAGACCAACTAGCGGGAGGTTGAATGAG. It codes for CASRPTSGRLNE. The CDR3 reads in full as CASRPTSGRLNEQFF.

This clone was counted ten times or more. Read sequence stops 3 residues before the CDR3 end, and the germline J gene provides the missing end. Other DNA variants within this sample encode the same CDR3. The chain couples TRBV29-1 to TRBJ1-1; D might be TRBD1 (5 bases). The CDR3 extends over 16 amino acids. Germline V gene lookup returns CDR1 SQVTM and CDR2 ANQGSEA. CDR3 bases read: TGCAGCGTTGTTCCATATCTGGGGCTTTACCAAGAGACA. This gives the protein CSVVPYLGLYQET. The whole CDR3 region reads CSVVPYLGLYQETAFF.

Many counts were recorded for this clone. The read ends 3 residues before the CDR3 terminus; that terminus is restored from the germline J gene. This chain connects TRBV6-2 or TRBV6-3 to TRBJ2-2; perhaps TRBD2 as D (5 bases). CDR1 and CDR2 (germline): MNHEY, SVGEGT. The CDR3 contains 12 residues. The DNA read from the CDR3 is TGTGCCAGCAGTTACTCCGCGGGCCTG. Translation gives CASSYSAGL. The full CDR3 is CASSYSAGLLFF.

In its sample, this clone was seen many times. With the read ending 3 residues before the CDR3 end, the germline J gene is used to fill in that end. The chain links TRBV2 to TRBJ2-3; D not certain. Between the trimmed V and J ends, which lost 4 bases and 2 bases, there was a span of 13 bases. The CDR3 runs to 15 residues. In germline, CDR1 is SNHLY, CDR2 FYNNEI. The chain's CDR3 is CASSASSATTDTQYF. The sequenced CDR3 bases are TGTGCCAGCAGTGCGTCCAGCGCCACCACAGATACG. Filled out from reference TRBV2 and TRBJ2-3, the complete variable domain reads EPEVTQTPSHQVTQMGQEVILRCVPISNHLYFYWYRQILGQKVEFLVSFYNNEISEKSEIFDDQFSVERPDGSNFTLKIRSTKLEDSAMYFCASSASSATTDTQYFGPGTRLTVL.

This clone was observed many times. The CDR3 end is not reached by the read, which stops 3 residues before it; the germline J gene fills it in. This chain links TRBV7-9 with TRBJ1-5, with D unresolved. Trimming shortened V by 2 bases and J by 3 bases, and 8 bases separated the two germline ends. In germline, CDR1 is SEHNR, CDR2 FQNEAQ (reference sequence). The CDR3 sequence is 14 residues long. The DNA read from the CDR3 is TGTGCCAGCAGCTTATTGCAGGACAATCAGCCC. It is translated as CASSLLQDNQP. The full CDR3 is CASSLLQDNQPQHF.

In its sample, this clone was seen many times. The CDR3 is CASRGTGWRETQYF. Incomplete CDR3 DNA: TGTGCCAGCAGGGGGACAGGGTGGAGGGAGACC. This chain joins TRBV12-3 or TRBV12-4 and TRBJ2-5; 9 nucleotides align to TRBD1. The CDR3 goes on 3 residues after the read ends, and that part is filled in from the germline J gene. The trim removed 6 bases at V and 5 bases at J, leaving 7 bases unmatched. This CDR3 has 14 amino acids.

This clone was observed many times. Partial CDR3 DNA: TGCAGTGCTAGGACTGCCGGGACTAGCGGTAAAGAGACC. It is translated as CSARTAGTSGKET. From start to end, the CDR3 is CSARTAGTSGKETQYF. The chain employs TRBV20-1 and TRBJ2-5; TRBD2 matches at 11 bases. The read falls 3 residues short of the CDR3 end, and the missing part is taken from the germline J gene. This CDR3 comprises 16 residues. V dropped 3 bases and J dropped 3; count of bases not matched to a gene: 9. The germline V gene has CDR1 DFQATT and CDR2 SNEGSKA (reference sequence).

This clone came up many times. The read ends 3 residues early relative to the CDR3; the germline J gene fills the gap. The rearrangement uses TRBV7-3 and TRBJ2-7, with 7 bases identical to TRBD1. This CDR3 has 17 residues. Trimming cost V 5 bases and J 5 bases; bases outside gene matches: 18. From germline, CDR1 is SGHTA and CDR2 FQGTGA. CDR3 bases read: TGTGCCAGCAGCATGAAGTTGGGACAGCTGGTTATGAACGAG. Translating gives CASSMKLGQLVMNE. Given in full, the CDR3 is CASSMKLGQLVMNEQYF.

This clone was recorded at least ten times. The read falls 3 residues short of the CDR3 end, and the missing part is taken from the germline J gene. This sequence joins TRBV19 and TRBJ2-7; perhaps TRBD1 as D (6 bases). The V and J ends lost 6 bases and 1 base respectively, with 13 bases between them. CDR1 is LNHDA and CDR2 is SQIVND in the germline V gene (reference sequence). The CDR3 has 14 amino acids. The CDR3 here is CASRQGGGSYEQYF. Partial CDR3 DNA: TGTGCCAGTAGACAGGGTGGTGGGTCCTACGAG.

Note on this clone: The read gets to within 3 residues of the CDR3 end, and the germline J gene fills in the rest. This chain links TRBV5-5 with TRBJ1-2; D perhaps matches TRBD1 (5 bases). The CDR3 extends over 15 amino acids. Germline V gene sequence: CDR1 SGHKS, CDR2 YYEKEE (reference sequence). V lost 6 bases to trimming and J lost 0 bases, with 15 bases between them. The CDR3 DNA, read in part, is TGTGCCAGCACCCCAGGGAGGCAGACTAACTATGGC. Translation: CASTPGRQTNYG. The whole CDR3 protein reads CASTPGRQTNYGYTF.

Note on this clone: The observed sequence ends 3 residues before the CDR3 terminus, with the missing tail filled in from the germline J gene. The rearrangement links TRBV10-2 to TRBJ2-3; possibly TRBD2 for D (6 bases). CDR1 and CDR2 from the germline V gene are WSHSY and SAAADI. The CDR3 covers 14 residues. The sequenced CDR3 bases are TGCGCCAGCAGTGAGTCGACTAGGGGAGAGACG. This encodes CASSESTRGET. The full CDR3 reads CASSESTRGETQYF.